Listed below are T cell receptor beta chains from one sample, sequenced in a study of early T cells in non-severe SARS-CoV-2 infection. Each CDR3 protein is one row after TCRdb ran MiXCR on the 5' RACE reads. This sample carries about 53,000 distinct CDR3 sequences, about 12% of them seen once, and the ten largest clones take just over 2.5%. Sequenced here: whole blood, sampled at baseline. The source of these receptors is an adult who was a healthcare worker with PCR-confirmed SARS-CoV-2 infection or an uninfected control (not recorded which). Both conserved end residues are part of each CDR3. Fields, in order: V gene, D gene, J gene, clone size, CDR3 protein, CDR3 DNA. A D gene is named only where the DNA matches it firmly. Size is stated for part of the rows, as once, few or many counts, or as a class when the clone is expanded.

v_call: TRBV5-4; d_call: NA; j_call: TRBJ2-2; clone_size: NA; cdr3_aa: CASSAKTGNTGELFF; cdr3_nt: TGTGCCAGCAGCGCCAAGACAGGGAACACCGGGGAGCTGTTTTTT
v_call: TRBV2; d_call: NA; j_call: TRBJ1-1; clone_size: few; cdr3_aa: CASSELRTAGEAFF; cdr3_nt: TGTGCCAGCAGTGAATTAAGAACGGCAGGGGAAGCTTTCTTT
v_call: TRBV7-9; d_call: NA; j_call: TRBJ1-6; clone_size: NA; cdr3_aa: CAGPIGPYNSPLHF; cdr3_nt: TGTGCAGGACCCATTGGTCCTTATAATTCACCCCTCCACTTT
v_call: TRBV10-2; d_call: TRBD1; j_call: TRBJ2-7; clone_size: NA; cdr3_aa: CASSRDSTYEQYF; cdr3_nt: TGCGCCAGCAGTCGGGACAGTACCTACGAGCAGTACTTC
v_call: TRBV7-8; d_call: NA; j_call: TRBJ2-7; clone_size: few; cdr3_aa: CASSLTGIAYEQYF; cdr3_nt: TGTGCCAGCAGCTTAACAGGGATCGCCTACGAGCAGTACTTC
v_call: TRBV19; d_call: NA; j_call: TRBJ2-2; clone_size: many; cdr3_aa: CASSIANLDTGELFF; cdr3_nt: TGTGCCAGTAGTATAGCAAATCTCGACACCGGGGAGCTGTTTTTT
v_call: TRBV10-1; d_call: NA; j_call: TRBJ2-3; clone_size: few; cdr3_aa: CASSEGWSTDTQYF; cdr3_nt: TGCGCCAGCAGTGAAGGGTGGAGCACAGATACGCAGTATTTT
v_call: TRBV5-4; d_call: NA; j_call: TRBJ2-7; clone_size: many; cdr3_aa: CASSPEGRFEQYF; cdr3_nt: TGTGCCAGCAGCCCCGAGGGACGGTTCGAGCAGTACTTC
v_call: TRBV11-3; d_call: NA; j_call: TRBJ2-1; clone_size: NA; cdr3_aa: CASSPTGYNEQFF; cdr3_nt: TGTGCCAGCAGCCCGACAGGATACAATGAGCAGTTCTTC
v_call: TRBV7-9; d_call: NA; j_call: TRBJ2-5; clone_size: NA; cdr3_aa: CASQPSYVQETQYF; cdr3_nt: TGTGCCAGCCAGCCCTCTTATGTCCAAGAGACCCAGTACTTC
v_call: TRBV20-1; d_call: NA; j_call: TRBJ1-1; clone_size: few; cdr3_aa: CSAYGQLDTEAFF; cdr3_nt: TGCAGTGCTTATGGACAGCTGGACACTGAAGCTTTCTTT
v_call: TRBV10-3; d_call: TRBD1; j_call: TRBJ1-1; clone_size: few; cdr3_aa: CAVGTGDRAFF; cdr3_nt: TGTGCCGTGGGTACAGGGGATCGAGCTTTCTTT
v_call: TRBV27; d_call: TRBD2; j_call: TRBJ2-1; clone_size: NA; cdr3_aa: CASRRGGTLNEQFF; cdr3_nt: TGTGCCAGCAGGCGCGGGGGGACTCTCAATGAGCAGTTCTTC
v_call: TRBV29-1; d_call: NA; j_call: TRBJ2-7; clone_size: NA; cdr3_aa: CSVTNPLSYEQYF; cdr3_nt: TGCAGCGTAACAAACCCTCTTTCCTACGAGCAGTACTTC
v_call: TRBV20-1; d_call: TRBD2; j_call: TRBJ2-2; clone_size: few; cdr3_aa: CSARTLGGSTGELFF; cdr3_nt: TGCAGTGCTAGGACCCTGGGGGGGTCCACCGGGGAGCTGTTTTTT
v_call: TRBV15; d_call: NA; j_call: TRBJ2-5; clone_size: NA; cdr3_aa: CATSGIGEPETQYF; cdr3_nt: TGTGCCACCAGCGGCATCGGCGAACCGGAGACCCAGTACTTC
v_call: TRBV20-1; d_call: NA; j_call: TRBJ2-7; clone_size: few; cdr3_aa: CSAPWGYEQYF; cdr3_nt: TGCAGTGCACCCTGGGGGTACGAGCAGTACTTC
v_call: TRBV19; d_call: NA; j_call: TRBJ2-1; clone_size: few; cdr3_aa: CASSIDLKLPYNEQFF; cdr3_nt: TGTGCCAGTAGTATAGACCTGAAACTACCTTACAATGAGCAGTTCTTC
v_call: TRBV7-2; d_call: NA; j_call: TRBJ1-5; clone_size: many; cdr3_aa: CASSLHPGGRQPQHF; cdr3_nt: TGTGCCAGCAGCCTCCATCCCGGGGGCAGACAGCCCCAGCATTTT
v_call: TRBV11-2; d_call: NA; j_call: TRBJ2-2; clone_size: NA; cdr3_aa: CASSLDLEGFGELFF; cdr3_nt: TGTGCCAGCAGCTTAGATCTGGAGGGCTTCGGGGAGCTGTTTTTT
v_call: TRBV11-2; d_call: NA; j_call: TRBJ1-2; clone_size: NA; cdr3_aa: CVSSLPIGPGAYGYTF; cdr3_nt: TGTGTCAGCAGCTTACCCATCGGGCCGGGAGCCTATGGCTACACCTTC
v_call: TRBV7-3; d_call: TRBD1; j_call: TRBJ2-1; clone_size: NA; cdr3_aa: CASSAQGAGREQFF; cdr3_nt: TGTGCCAGCAGCGCACAGGGGGCGGGAAGGGAGCAGTTCTTC
v_call: TRBV12-3/TRBV12-4; d_call: NA; j_call: TRBJ1-3; clone_size: NA; cdr3_aa: CASSLGGDPSGNTIYF; cdr3_nt: TGTGCCAGCAGTTTAGGGGGTGACCCCTCTGGAAACACCATATATTTT
v_call: TRBV6-6; d_call: NA; j_call: TRBJ1-5; clone_size: once; cdr3_aa: CASSYIEGGYQPQHF; cdr3_nt: TGTGCCAGCAGTTATATCGAGGGGGGGTACCAGCCCCAGCATTTT
v_call: TRBV5-1; d_call: NA; j_call: TRBJ2-4; clone_size: NA; cdr3_aa: CASSLGSENIQYF; cdr3_nt: TGCGCCAGCAGCTTAGGTTCTGAAAACATTCAGTACTTC
v_call: TRBV7-8; d_call: TRBD2; j_call: TRBJ2-3; clone_size: many; cdr3_aa: CASQRTSQTRTDTQYF; cdr3_nt: TGTGCCTCCCAGCGGACTAGCCAGACCCGCACAGATACGCAGTATTTT
v_call: TRBV5-4; d_call: TRBD1; j_call: TRBJ2-3; clone_size: few; cdr3_aa: CAIDRGLDTQYF; cdr3_nt: TGTGCCATCGACAGGGGGCTAGATACGCAGTATTTT
v_call: TRBV29-1; d_call: NA; j_call: TRBJ2-1; clone_size: NA; cdr3_aa: CSVVSRVGDWVDEQFF; cdr3_nt: TGCAGCGTTGTTTCCCGAGTGGGTGATTGGGTCGATGAGCAGTTCTTC
v_call: TRBV9; d_call: NA; j_call: TRBJ1-1; clone_size: NA; cdr3_aa: CASSVGQLNTEAFF; cdr3_nt: TGTGCCAGCAGCGTAGGGCAGTTGAACACTGAAGCTTTCTTT
v_call: TRBV9; d_call: TRBD1; j_call: TRBJ2-7; clone_size: few; cdr3_aa: CASSVGTGTHEQYF; cdr3_nt: TGTGCCAGCAGCGTTGGGACAGGGACCCACGAGCAGTACTTC
v_call: TRBV6-2/TRBV6-3; d_call: NA; j_call: TRBJ2-7; clone_size: NA; cdr3_aa: CASTQDSLTYEQYF; cdr3_nt: TGTGCCAGCACCCAGGATAGCCTCACGTACGAGCAGTACTTC
v_call: TRBV12-3/TRBV12-4; d_call: NA; j_call: TRBJ1-5; clone_size: NA; cdr3_aa: CASSPFGDTSGRPQHF; cdr3_nt: TGTGCCAGCAGTCCCTTCGGGGACACCTCGGGACGGCCCCAGCATTTT
v_call: TRBV12-3/TRBV12-4; d_call: NA; j_call: TRBJ2-2; clone_size: few; cdr3_aa: CASSLGHTTNTGELFF; cdr3_nt: TGTGCCAGCAGTTTGGGACACACAACGAACACCGGGGAGCTGTTTTTT
v_call: TRBV14; d_call: NA; j_call: TRBJ2-7; clone_size: many; cdr3_aa: CASSQAGATRGEQYF; cdr3_nt: TGTGCCAGCAGCCAAGCGGGGGCCACCCGCGGGGAGCAGTACTTC
v_call: TRBV7-3; d_call: TRBD1; j_call: TRBJ2-3; clone_size: few; cdr3_aa: CASSSGQGARADTQYF; cdr3_nt: TGTGCCAGCAGCTCAGGACAGGGGGCGCGGGCAGATACGCAGTATTTT
v_call: TRBV5-1; d_call: TRBD2; j_call: TRBJ2-2; clone_size: many; cdr3_aa: CASSPGTSGGTGELFF; cdr3_nt: TGCGCCAGCAGCCCTGGGACTAGCGGGGGCACCGGGGAGCTGTTTTTT
v_call: TRBV15; d_call: TRBD1; j_call: TRBJ2-7; clone_size: few; cdr3_aa: CATSKDRLAYEQYF; cdr3_nt: TGTGCCACCAGCAAGGACAGGCTAGCCTACGAGCAGTACTTC
v_call: TRBV20-1; d_call: NA; j_call: TRBJ2-5; clone_size: NA; cdr3_aa: CSAREGTQYF; cdr3_nt: TGCAGTGCTAGAGAGGGAACCCAGTACTTC
v_call: TRBV2; d_call: NA; j_call: TRBJ2-1; clone_size: few; cdr3_aa: CASCREQGRSSYNEQFF; cdr3_nt: TGTGCCAGCTGTCGGGAGCAGGGGCGGAGCTCCTACAATGAGCAGTTCTTC
v_call: TRBV7-6; d_call: TRBD1; j_call: TRBJ1-6; clone_size: NA; cdr3_aa: CASSLGQGAEYNSPLHF; cdr3_nt: TGTGCCAGCAGCTTAGGACAGGGGGCGGAATATAATTCACCCCTCCACTTT
v_call: TRBV28; d_call: TRBD1; j_call: TRBJ1-4; clone_size: few; cdr3_aa: CASSLTGTGREKLFF; cdr3_nt: TGTGCCAGCAGCCTCACCGGGACAGGGCGGGAAAAACTGTTTTTT
v_call: TRBV3-1; d_call: TRBD1; j_call: TRBJ2-3; clone_size: few; cdr3_aa: CASSLRTGPTDTQYF; cdr3_nt: TGTGCCAGCAGCCTTAGGACAGGGCCCACAGATACGCAGTATTTT